This TCR beta chain was identified during a study of cytomegalovirus exposure and HLA in healthy donors (dated by TCRdb to about 2017). Background on the whole study: In an earlier analysis of approximately 500 of the donors, 276 Gb of sequence data and roughly 100 million unique TCR beta sequences from about 179 million T cells were reported. An early release covering over 500 HLA-typed donors comprised approximately 300 gigabases of sequencing data and tens of millions of unique TCR sequences. The genetic ancestry cluster associated with self-reported Caucasian donors included 81% of the roughly 400 genotyped donors. The study aimed to test whether signatures of past pathogen exposure could be identified by cataloging public T cell receptors. The study profiled the T cell repertoires of under 850 subjects by immunosequencing and related them to cytomegalovirus serostatus. Along with the roughly 700-subject first cohort, a separate validation cohort of over a hundred different subjects was used. To predict cytomegalovirus infection status, the study combined high-throughput TCR immunosequencing, statistical association of individual TCRs with disease status, and machine learning. To study patterns of TCR occurrence, a later analysis re-analyzed previously published TCR beta repertoires from 650 to 750 donors and added high-resolution HLA genotyping. In the later analysis, no new phenotypic data were used to find candidate immune exposures; instead, reliance was placed on TCR beta sequences and their occurrence across donors. An earlier analysis of 500 to 650 of the donors applied high-throughput TCR beta sequencing to assess whether each TCR beta V gene segment acted as functional or pseudogenic. Donor age, sex, ethnicity and CMV serostatus were compiled alongside the repertoire data. A later genetic analysis took genome-wide SNP genotypes for about 55% of the 666 donors and used that subset as a discovery cohort. All discovery cohort repertoires had been generated on a single sequencing platform. Both class I and class II loci were covered by HLA typing, at four-digit resolution. Typing coverage varied by locus: roughly 620-640 donors for A, B, C, DRB1 and DQB1; 500 to 550 for DQA1; about 600 for DPA1; approximately 450 for DPB1. Roughly 5 DR-DQ haplotypes were handled as single units for association and clustering, since linkage in the cohort was strong. Among 300 to 450 genotyped donors of the cohort, an average of around 240,000 unique TCR beta nucleotide sequences were sequenced per donor, around 18% of them non-productive.

As regards this clone: The antigen it recognizes is unknown. Per-base quality was not reported, and no clone a single base away is much larger than it.

The CDR3 numbers 14 residues from cysteine through phenylalanine. The read is trimmed to its CDR3 DNA, 42 bases read in frame from base 1. From the germline V gene, CDR1 is SQVTM and CDR2 is ANQGSEA. The germline V and J ends show losses of 6 bases and 8 bases respectively, and no gene match explains 10 bases of the junction. Library creation used the immunoSEQ multiplex PCR assay. For the multiplex PCR, a mixture combining 60 forward primers for TCR Vbeta segments and 13 reverse primers for TCR Jbeta segments was used. The CDR3 region of rearranged TCR beta genes was amplified from genomic DNA by a multiplex PCR assay. Amplified TCR beta libraries were sequenced as 87-base-pair reads on the Illumina HiSeq System. The source study handled its data this way. A later analysis counted about 82 million unique TCR beta chains across the 550 to 750 repertoires, and approximately 11 million of these chains were shared by at least two donors. A nearest-neighbor algorithm error-corrected the raw reads and collapsed the reads into unique sequences, merging closely related sequences to remove PCR and sequencing errors. To assign V, D and J gene segments, CDR3 sequences were aligned to IMGT reference sequences. For a sequence to be retained, a match of at least six nucleotides was required to both a V gene segment and a J gene segment. A rearrangement counted as productive if the CDR3 had no stop codons and remained in frame with V and J, and every other rearrangement counted as non-productive. Following IMGT convention, CDR3 was defined as the stretch from the second conserved V-encoded cysteine up to the conserved J-encoded phenylalanine. Sequences without an unambiguous match to a single V gene segment were excluded from the earlier analysis of approximately 560 of the donors. In an earlier analysis of 587 of the donors, a V segment was called functional when productive rearrangements were above 56.7%, and segregating when the standard deviation between donors exceeded 5%. To diagnose cytomegalovirus status from the catalog of TCR beta chain sequences, a statistical classification framework was built. In a later analysis, V and J genes were assigned by comparing TCR nucleotide sequences against IMGT/GENE-DB human TR gene sequences. Using the TCRdist pipeline, a later analysis assigned CDR3 sequences along with most-parsimonious VDJ recombination scenarios. In a later analysis, each TCR beta chain was defined by its CDR3 amino acid sequence together with its V-gene family, and reads without a unique V-gene family were excluded. As a way to deal with suspected cross-contamination and a sequencing artifact, a later analysis dropped 450 to 700 nucleotide sequences that were highly shared and had low generation probability. For each public chain, a later analysis derived a clonal expansion index from normalized ranks of inferred template counts within each repertoire. A later analysis computed generation probabilities with a VDJ recombination model fitted to out-of-frame rearrangements, and checked the results against IGoR. In a later analysis, hypergeometric tests were used to score TCR-TCR, TCR-HLA and TCR-CMV co-occurrence, with a repertoire-size bias correction applied to TCR pairs. To estimate false discovery rates, a later analysis permuted the HLA or CMV assignments 20 times. A later analysis grouped co-occurring TCRs with DBSCAN, adding TCRdist sequence similarity when clustering within HLA-allele-positive subsets. For co-occurrence clustering, repertoires with fewer than 30,000 or more than 120,000 public chains were excluded, along with several repertoires with anomalous nucleotide sharing. The table comes from immuneACCESS by way of TCRdb, which keeps in-frame sequences with V and J called. Part of the clones is missing from these tables; in studies checked, under half for an unresolved V gene and the rest for unknown reasons. V, J and clone size derive from that table, while D and trimming were established from the DNA sequence. Present in this sample are approximately 120,000 clones, approximately 76% of which were seen just once. Under 9.5% of the sample is held by the ten biggest clonotypes.

The cohort comprised several hundred healthy bone marrow donors. At the time of sampling, every cohort member was nominally healthy, though immune exposures that went unrecorded were likely present. The donor was CMV seronegative and belonged to the group of 320 or so seronegative cohort members. A peripheral blood sample was collected from each donor, and TCR beta sequencing was performed on peripheral blood mononuclear cells. The Qiagen DNeasy Blood Extraction Kit was used to extract genomic DNA from the blood cell samples. The research as a whole found: In a later genetic analysis, a missense DCLRE1C variant was associated with V-gene and J-gene trimming of TCR beta chains, and the association was replicated in an independent cohort. Specific HLA alleles were associated with 15,000 to 20,000 TCR beta sequences at a false discovery rate of 0.05 in a later analysis. Because counts were too low, seventeen rarely observed V segments, including chromosome 9 orphons, were excluded from the earlier analysis of several hundred of the donors. The study listed 150 to 200 TCR beta chains as associated with cytomegalovirus. In vitro tests confirmed that a few of the cytomegalovirus-associated TCR beta chains recognize cytomegalovirus antigens. According to a later analysis, TCR association rates differed among HLA loci, with DRB1 alleles showing the most associated TCRs and HLA-C alleles showing the fewest. In this cohort, only TCR beta chains were sequenced, and detectable features were limited by the absence of alpha or paired-chain data. Most TCR sequences were seen in very few donors, while some public TCRs were found in many individuals. An earlier analysis of roughly 570 of the donors showed that most TCR beta V segments appeared in productive rearrangements either about 87% or about 30% of the time, which broadly matched IMGT annotations. Sequencing depth was assumed to be roughly uniform across donors in the presence/absence analyses, though that assumption may not hold. Compared with the approximately 700-donor mean, donors in an Asian-associated ancestry cluster had fewer N-insertions in productive TCRs, according to a later genetic analysis. When HLA alleles, especially DR and DQ, strongly co-occurred, TCR associations were difficult to assign to individual alleles. Because HLA typing was unavailable for some donors at each locus, only the typed subset was used in association tests. A cluster of highly shared sequence variants was judged likely to represent a technical artifact of the sequencing pipeline. In a later analysis, several top co-occurrence clusters were reported to appear linked to parvovirus B19, influenza, CMV and Epstein-Barr virus. Linkage disequilibrium might explain the correlated functional status among segregating V segments, but an unknown experimental factor could not be ruled out. A further reported finding was that TCR beta sequences accurately predicted the HLA-A and HLA-B alleles for most subjects in the first cohort. Cytomegalovirus status was reported to be diagnosed by the classifier with high specificity and sensitivity in both the original and validation cohorts. Some IMGT-functional V segments, including TRBV6-2 and TRBV6-3, could not be told apart with the 87-base-pair reads, so those segments were excluded. It was suggested by the authors that the approach could potentially be generalized to other disease states and immunological phenotypes. The only immune exposure information available for the cohort was CMV serostatus. A later analysis found that most CMV-associated TCR beta chains appeared HLA-restricted, with HLA associations seemingly driven largely by CMV exposure. In a later analysis, HLA-associated TCR beta chains were found to be more clonally expanded and to have lower generation probabilities than equally common non-associated chains.

The chain couples TRBV29-1 to TRBJ2-1; TRBD1 matches 10 bases in the middle. The sequence was collected from a man in his forties in good health and CMV-seronegative. The material sequenced was PBMCs. The CDR3 protein is CSVPDRGRVDEQFF. Here is the DNA: TGCAGCGTACCCGACAGGGGGCGCGTGGATGAGCAGTTCTTC.